This TCR beta chain was observed in a study of technical replicates of blood from a few donors. Repertoires were generated with immunoSEQ multiplex PCR, while TCRdb's copy carries only in-frame clones and drops some. The sample gives 75,000 or so clones, just under 95% of which show up once; 0.25% is in the top ten. The CDR3 sequence is 15 residues long. CDR1 and CDR2 from the germline V gene are SGHDT and YYEEEE. Deletions cut 0 bases from V and 8 bases from J, with 15 bases between. V usage is TRBV5-6 and J usage is TRBJ2-1, with D perhaps TRBD1 (6 bases). The sequenced sample consisted of T cells isolated from PBMCs. The TCR was taken from a human donor in good health. The CDR3 bases are TGTGCCAGCAGCTTGGGGGGGCGGAGGATCGATGAGCAGTTCTTC. This codes for CASSLGGRRIDEQFF. Full variable domain (outside the CDR3, taken from reference TRBV5-6 and TRBJ2-1): DAGVTQSPTHLIKTRGQQVTLRCSPKSGHDTVSWYQQALGQGPQFIFQYYEEEERQRGNFPDRFSGHQFPNYSSELNVNALLLGDSALYLCASSLGGRRIDEQFFGPGTRLTVL.